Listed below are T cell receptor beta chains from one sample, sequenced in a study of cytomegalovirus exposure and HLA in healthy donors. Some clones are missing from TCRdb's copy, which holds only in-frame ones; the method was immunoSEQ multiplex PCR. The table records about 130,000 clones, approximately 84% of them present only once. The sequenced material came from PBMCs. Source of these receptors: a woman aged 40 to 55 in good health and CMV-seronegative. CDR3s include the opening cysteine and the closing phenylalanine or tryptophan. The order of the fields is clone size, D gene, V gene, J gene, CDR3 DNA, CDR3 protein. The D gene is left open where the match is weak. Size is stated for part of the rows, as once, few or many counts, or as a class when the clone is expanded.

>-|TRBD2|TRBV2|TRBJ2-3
TGTGCCAGCAGATTTGAGGGACTAGCGGGCACAGATACGCAGTATTTT
CASRFEGLAGTDTQYF
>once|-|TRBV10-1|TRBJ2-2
TGCGCCAGCGCTTGGAAGGGGGGGGAGCTGTTTTTT
CASAWKGGELFF
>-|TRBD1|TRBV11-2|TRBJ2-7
TGTGCCAGCAGCCACCGGGACAGGGGGCAAGGAGAGCAGTACTTC
CASSHRDRGQGEQYF
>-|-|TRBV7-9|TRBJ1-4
TGTGCCAGCAGCCAGGACAGCCCTAATGAAAAACTGTTTTTT
CASSQDSPNEKLFF
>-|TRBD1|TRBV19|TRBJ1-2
TGTGCCAGTAGTATTCTAGACAGGGGGAATGGCTACACCTTC
CASSILDRGNGYTF
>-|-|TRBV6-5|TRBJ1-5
TGTGCCACCTCCCAGGAGGGTGTGGGCAATCAGCCCCAGCATTTT
CATSQEGVGNQPQHF
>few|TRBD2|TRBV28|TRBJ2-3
TGTGCCAGCAGTTTGCCGAGAGGAGCGGGGGATACGCAGTATTTT
CASSLPRGAGDTQYF
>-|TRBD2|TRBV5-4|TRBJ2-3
TGTGCCAGCAGCTTAGCGGGAGGGTTGATGGATACGCAGTATTTT
CASSLAGGLMDTQYF
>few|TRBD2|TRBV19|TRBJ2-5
TGTGCCAGTAGTATAGAAGCTAGCGGGGCGGAGACCCAGTACTTC
CASSIEASGAETQYF
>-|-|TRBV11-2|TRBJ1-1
TGTGCCAGCAGCTTAGACAGGGTAGACTTCGCTTTCTTT
CASSLDRVDFAFF
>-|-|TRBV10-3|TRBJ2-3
TGTGCCATCAGTGAAGGGGGGACAGTCACAGATACGCAGTATTTT
CAISEGGTVTDTQYF
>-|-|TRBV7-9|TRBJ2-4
TGTGCCAGCAGCTTCGGGGGTTCCAAAAACATTCAGTACTTC
CASSFGGSKNIQYF
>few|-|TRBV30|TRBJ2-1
TGTGCCTGGAGTGCGAACTGGGAGAATGAGCAGTTCTTC
CAWSANWENEQFF
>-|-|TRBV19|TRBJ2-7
TGTGCCAGTAGTATAGGCCAGGGGAAGTGGGAGCAGTACTTC
CASSIGQGKWEQYF
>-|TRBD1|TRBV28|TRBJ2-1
TGTGCCAGCAGTCCCTCTTGGGACAGGGCATTTGATGAGCAGTTCTTC
CASSPSWDRAFDEQFF
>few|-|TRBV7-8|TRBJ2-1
TGTGCCAGCAGCTTAAGGGTAGCGGTGAATGAGCAGTTCTTC
CASSLRVAVNEQFF
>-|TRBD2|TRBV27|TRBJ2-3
TGTGCCAGCAGCCCTCTGGTAGCGGGAGAATACGGCACAGATACGCAGTATTTT
CASSPLVAGEYGTDTQYF
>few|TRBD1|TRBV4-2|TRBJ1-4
TGTGCCAGCAGCCCTCGGGGACAGGAGCCTAATGAAAAACTGTTTTTT
CASSPRGQEPNEKLFF
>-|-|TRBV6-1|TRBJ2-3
TGTGCCAGCAGTGAGGGACTTACCCACCCAGATACGCAGTATTTT
CASSEGLTHPDTQYF
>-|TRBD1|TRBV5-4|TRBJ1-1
TGTGCCAGCAGCTTGAAGGCAGGGGGCGCAGAAGCCCCTGAAGCTTTCTTT
CASSLKAGGAEAPEAFF
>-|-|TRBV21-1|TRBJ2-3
TGTGCCAGCAGCAATTTAGCAGGGGGGGATACGCAGTATTTT
CASSNLAGGDTQYF
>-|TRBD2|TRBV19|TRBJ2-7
TGTGCCAGTACCCTAAGCGGGGGTTACGGCGAGCAGTACTTC
CASTLSGGYGEQYF
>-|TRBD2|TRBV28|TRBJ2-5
TGTGCCAGCACCGGACTAGCGGGGGAAGAGACCCAGTACTTC
CASTGLAGEETQYF
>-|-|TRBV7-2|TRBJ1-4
TGTGCCAGCACCCCCCCAGGGTTAAGTGAAAAACTGTTTTTT
CASTPPGLSEKLFF